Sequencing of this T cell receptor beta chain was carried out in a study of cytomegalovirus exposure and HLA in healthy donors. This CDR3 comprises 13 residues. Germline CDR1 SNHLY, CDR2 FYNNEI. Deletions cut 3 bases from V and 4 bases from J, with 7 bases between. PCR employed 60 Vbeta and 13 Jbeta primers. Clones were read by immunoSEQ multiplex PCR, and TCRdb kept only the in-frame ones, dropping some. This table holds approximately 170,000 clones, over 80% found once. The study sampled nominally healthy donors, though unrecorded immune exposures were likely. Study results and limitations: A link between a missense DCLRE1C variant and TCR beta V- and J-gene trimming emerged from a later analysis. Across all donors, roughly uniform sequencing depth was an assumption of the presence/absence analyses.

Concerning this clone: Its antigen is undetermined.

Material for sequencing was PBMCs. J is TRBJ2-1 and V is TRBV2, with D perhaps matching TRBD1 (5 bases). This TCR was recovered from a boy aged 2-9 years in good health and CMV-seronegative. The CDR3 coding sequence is TGTGCCAGCAGTGAGACAGTATACAATGAGCAGTTCTTC. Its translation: CASSETVYNEQFF.